This entry lists 20 T cell receptor beta chains sequenced from one sample in a study of blood T cell repertoires in COVID-19. Data came from immunoSEQ multiplex PCR; TCRdb stores just in-frame clones and leaves some out. The data hold fewer than 200,000 clones, with roughly 87% observed a single time. Sequencing was done on a sample of peripheral blood. Every receptor here comes from a man younger than 30 who had recovered from COVID-19.

The chain links TRBV19 to TRBJ1-1; 7 nucleotides match TRBD1. Germline V gene data show CDR1 as LNHDA and CDR2 as SQIVND (reference sequence). Trimming at V came to 3 bases and at J to 4 bases, leaving 11 bases not matched to a gene. The CDR3 is 16 amino acids. The CDR3 DNA reads TGTGCCAGTAGTATCAGGTCAGGGGGAAGGGGCACTGAAGCTTTCTTT. It codes for CASSIRSGGRGTEAFF.

The J gene is TRBJ1-1, the V gene TRBV9; D is undetermined. The CDR3 runs to 13 residues. Germline lookup yields CDR1 SGDLS and CDR2 YYNGEE. Trimming cost V 4 bases and J 1 base, with 8 bases left between them. The CDR3 is CASSPVSNTEAFF. DNA for the CDR3: TGTGCCAGCAGCCCTGTGTCGAACACTGAAGCTTTCTTT.

The chain has TRBV4-3 and TRBJ2-5; D may be TRBD2 (5 bases). The CDR3 has 13 amino acids. From germline, CDR1 is LGHNA and CDR2 YSLEER. V dropped 1 base and J dropped 6 bases, with 9 bases sitting between them. CDR3 sequence reads: CASSQAREQTQYF. The CDR3 region has the DNA TGCGCCAGCAGCCAAGCACGGGAACAGACCCAGTACTTC.

J is TRBJ2-7 and V is TRBV11-1; no firm D call. V lost 4 bases, J lost 7 bases, and 17 bases lay in between. Germline assignment: CDR1 SGHAT and CDR2 FQDESV (reference sequence). This CDR3 spans 14 amino acids. DNA of the CDR3: TGTGCCAGCAGCTCTACCGCTCGCCCCACGGAGCAGTACTTC. Its translation: CASSSTARPTEQYF.

The chain carries TRBV15 and TRBJ2-7; 11 nucleotides match TRBD2. CDR3 size: 15 residues. The germline CDR1 and CDR2 sequences are LNHNV and YYDKDF (reference sequence). The J segment lost 4 bases and the V segment lost 0 bases, leaving 2 bases of the junction unmatched. DNA of the CDR3: TGTGCCACCAGCAGAGAGGCTAGCGGGAGGTACGAGCAGTACTTC. This sequence encodes CATSREASGRYEQYF.

The rearrangement joins TRBV6-5 to TRBJ1-3; a weak D match, TRBD1 (6 bases). The length of the CDR3 is 15 residues. Germline V lookup: CDR1 MNHEY, CDR2 SVGAGI. V shed 6 bases and J shed 7 bases, with 19 bases lying between them. The CDR3, as DNA: TGTGCCAGCAGGTGGACAGCCAACGTAGGCAACACCATATATTTT. This codes for CASRWTANVGNTIYF.

The table lists this clone with a count of one. The V gene is TRBV7-3, the J gene TRBJ2-3, with a possible D match to TRBD2 (6 bases). The CDR3 sequence is 16 residues long. Germline assignment: CDR1 SGHTA and CDR2 FQGTGA. V dropped 4 bases and J dropped 0 bases, with 14 bases sitting between them. This CDR3 is CASSSGLYSSTDTQYF. As DNA, the CDR3 is TGTGCCAGCAGCTCGGGACTTTACTCTAGCACAGATACGCAGTATTTT.

The CDR3 DNA is TGTGCCAGTTCGGACAGGGCGAACACTGAAGCTTTCTTT. Its protein product is CASSDRANTEAFF. This sequence joins TRBV19 and TRBJ1-1; 8 bases map to TRBD1. Germline assignment: CDR1 LNHDA and CDR2 SQIVND (reference sequence). The CDR3 length is 13 residues. After removal of 8 bases from V and 1 base from J, the junction contained 3 bases not matched to a gene.

J is TRBJ1-1 and V is TRBV14; no clear D gene. The CDR3 consists of 13 residues. Trimming stripped 11 bases from V and 0 bases from J, with 13 bases between. Germline V gives CDR1 SGHDN, CDR2 FVKESK. CDR3 nucleotide sequence: TGTGCCGCCCGGGAATTCATGAACACTGAAGCTTTCTTT. Encoded protein: CAAREFMNTEAFF.

The chain is built from TRBV6-2 or TRBV6-3 and TRBJ1-1; 7 positions match TRBD1. J lost 0 bases, V lost 4 bases, and 2 bases had no gene match. The CDR3 runs to 14 residues. Per the germline V gene, CDR1 is MNHEY and CDR2 is SVGEGT. As DNA, the CDR3 is TGTGCCAGCAGTTCGGACAGGTTGAACACTGAAGCTTTCTTT. The encoded protein is CASSSDRLNTEAFF.

The chain has TRBV7-9 and TRBJ2-3; TRBD2 aligns across 10 bases. Looked up from germline, CDR1 is SEHNR and CDR2 is FQNEAQ (reference sequence). The V and J ends lost 2 bases and 4 bases, in that order; junction bases with no gene match: 3. The CDR3 covers 15 residues. Here the CDR3 DNA reads TGTGCCAGCAGCTTATCCCTAGCGGGAGCAGATACGCAGTATTTT. Protein product: CASSLSLAGADTQYF.

The genes are TRBV28 and TRBJ2-7; the D is unclear. Germline CDR1 reads MDHEN; CDR2 reads SYDVKM. This CDR3 comprises 13 residues. V shed 5 bases and J shed 4 bases, with 12 bases lying between them. The CDR3 loop reads CASSPNLLYEQYF. CDR3 DNA sequence: TGTGCCAGCAGTCCAAATCTATTATACGAGCAGTACTTC. The full variable domain, with the rest looked up from reference TRBV28 and TRBJ2-7, is DVKVTQSSRYLVKRTGEKVFLECVQDMDHENMFWYRQDPGLGLRLIYFSYDVKMKEKGDIPEGYSVSREKKERFSLILESASTNQTSMYLCASSPNLLYEQYFGPGTRLTVT.

V usage is TRBV27 and J usage is TRBJ2-1; 9 bases agree with TRBD2. Trimming at V came to 6 bases and at J to 1 base, leaving 10 bases not matched to a gene. In germline, CDR1 is MNHEY, CDR2 SMNVEV (reference sequence). This CDR3 spans 17 amino acids. The CDR3 loop reads CASSPGLAPSSYNEQFF. As DNA, the CDR3 is TGTGCCAGCAGCCCCGGACTAGCGCCAAGTTCCTACAATGAGCAGTTCTTC.

This sequence joins TRBV2 and TRBJ2-7; the match to TRBD2 covers 14 bases. CDR3 length: 17 residues. Germline trimming cut 0 bases from V and 6 bases from J; bases unmatched to any gene: 7. Germline V gene data show CDR1 as SNHLY and CDR2 as FYNNEI. CDR3 bases: TGTGCCAGCAGTGAAGCGGGACTAGCGGGAGAAGTGGGCGAGCAGTACTTC. It is translated as CASSEAGLAGEVGEQYF.

This clone was detected only a few times. The J gene is TRBJ2-7, the V gene TRBV15; D is undetermined. Looked up from germline, CDR1 is LNHNV and CDR2 is YYDKDF (reference sequence). The germline V and J ends were trimmed by 1 base and 5 bases, with 15 bases remaining between them. The CDR3 consists of 15 residues. The CDR3 reads CATSRAREALNEQYF. CDR3 coding DNA: TGTGCCACCAGCAGAGCCCGAGAGGCACTCAACGAGCAGTACTTC.

V and J are TRBV5-1 and TRBJ1-4; D is perhaps TRBD1 (6 bases). V shed 0 bases and J shed 3 bases, with 12 bases lying between them. CDR3 length: 16 residues. From germline, CDR1 is SGHRS and CDR2 YFSETQ. The CDR3 DNA reads TGCGCCAGCAGCTTGGGGCCAAGGACAGCTAATGAAAAACTGTTTTTT. Amino acid sequence: CASSLGPRTANEKLFF.

CDR3 amino acids: CASSEGVYSNQPQHF. Here the CDR3 DNA reads TGTGCCAGCAGTGAGGGAGTTTATAGCAATCAGCCCCAGCATTTT. V is TRBV2 and J is TRBJ1-5; no clear D. The V gene lost 3 bases and the J gene lost 0 bases, with 9 bases spanning the gap. The germline V gene encodes CDR1 SNHLY and CDR2 FYNNEI. This CDR3 has 15 residues.

The chain recombines TRBV7-2 with TRBJ2-1; tentative D call: TRBD1 (6 bases). The CDR3 consists of 16 residues. CDR1 and CDR2 from the germline V gene are SGHTA and FQGNSA. Trimming shortened V by 0 bases and J by 2 bases, and 11 bases separated the two germline ends. In DNA, the CDR3 is TGTGCCAGCAGCTTAGCGACTGGACAGCCCTACAATGAGCAGTTCTTC. Translation: CASSLATGQPYNEQFF. The full variable domain, in which reference TRBV7-2 and TRBJ2-1 provide the parts outside the CDR3, is GAGVSQSPSNKVTEKGKDVELRCDPISGHTALYWYRQSLGQGLEFLIYFQGNSAPDKSGLPSDRFSAERTGGSVSTLTIQRTQQEDSAVYLCASSLATGQPYNEQFFGPGTRLTVL.

The chain is built from TRBV12-5 and TRBJ2-5; TRBD1 matches at 10 bases. J lost 5 bases, V lost 0 bases, and 9 bases had no gene match. This CDR3 comprises 17 residues. Germline lookup yields CDR1 LGHNT and CDR2 FRNRAP. The CDR3 protein is CASGLVGGQGERETQYF. DNA for the CDR3: TGTGCTAGTGGTTTGGTCGGCGGACAGGGGGAAAGGGAGACCCAGTACTTC.

The CDR3 spells CATSREASGRAEQYF. In DNA, the CDR3 is TGTGCCACCAGCAGAGAGGCTAGCGGGAGGGCCGAGCAGTACTTC. This chain links TRBV15 with TRBJ2-7; TRBD2 matches 12 bases. The CDR3 covers 15 residues. Germline CDR1 is LNHNV and CDR2 is YYDKDF (reference sequence). With V trimmed by 0 bases and J by 6 bases, 3 bases remained unmatched.